The T cell receptor beta chain under discussion was sequenced for a study of shared clonotypes between healthy human individuals. On the study more broadly: Per donor, three plates held CD4 naive cells, three held CD4 memory, two held CD8 naive and one held CD8 memory. Study-wide results and limits: Four donors shared 4.5% to 6.5% of their naive CD4 clonotypes. Represented diversity (both genetic and exposure-history) was limited by the small number of donors.

Everyone who donated was a Caucasian adult who lived in Nashville, Tennessee. Some clones are missing from TCRdb's copy, which holds only in-frame ones; the method was immunoSEQ multiplex PCR. The repertoire includes about 680,000 clones, over 65% of them detected once, and 1.5% to 2% sits in the top ten. A remark on this clone: The antigen is unknown. The sample has other DNA sequences that encode this CDR3 too.

This CDR3 has 12 residues. CDR1 is SGHRS, CDR2 YFSETQ, per germline. Trimming cost V 0 bases and J 6 bases, with 6 bases left between them. V and J are TRBV5-1 and TRBJ1-2; D is unresolved. The receptor was isolated from a woman aged 30 to 39 in good health. The sequenced sample consisted of memory CD4+ T cells sorted from blood. Subset of the sample: CD45RA-negative fraction. The CDR3 nucleotides read TGCGCCAGCAGCTTGGCCGGGGATGGCTACACCTTC. Translating it yields CASSLAGDGYTF.